This T cell receptor (beta chain) was retrieved from a study of tumor-infiltrating lymphocytes in glioblastoma multiforme. Study outcomes and limitations: Unequal TCR RNA per T cell might skew measured clone sizes. TCR plus mutation findings rest on a single glioblastoma patient.

TCRB libraries came from RNA via three nested multiplex PCR rounds. TCRB-specific cDNA synthesis used 0.5 to 0.65 ug of total RNA. These TCRB libraries lack any described unique molecular identifiers. TCRdb re-called the multiplex PCR reads through MiXCR, storing one row per CDR3 protein. The sample includes about 8,400 distinct CDR3 sequences, under 85% of them seen just once. This clonotype showed up just a few times. Its antigen is currently unknown. In germline, CDR1 is SQVTM, CDR2 ANQGSEA. V gave up 4 bases and J gave up 6 bases, with 13 bases separating them. This CDR3 is built from 13 residues. This receptor was taken from a male donor with glioblastoma. The V and J genes are TRBV29-1 and TRBJ2-1; TRBD1 might be the D (7 bases). Sequenced sample: brain tumor tissue. The CDR3 loop reads CSVGGQGGNEQFF. Written as DNA, the CDR3 is TGCAGCGTTGGGGGGCAGGGGGGCAATGAGCAGTTCTTC.